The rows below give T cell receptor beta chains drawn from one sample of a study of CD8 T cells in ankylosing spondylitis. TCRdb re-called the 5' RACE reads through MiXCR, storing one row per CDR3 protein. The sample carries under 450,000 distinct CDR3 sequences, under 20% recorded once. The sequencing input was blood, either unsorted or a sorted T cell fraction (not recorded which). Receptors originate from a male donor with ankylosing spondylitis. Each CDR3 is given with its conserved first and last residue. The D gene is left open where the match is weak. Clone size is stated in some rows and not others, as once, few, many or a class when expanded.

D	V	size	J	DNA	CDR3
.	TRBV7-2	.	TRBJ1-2	TGTGCCAGCAACTCGCAGGGGAACTATGGCTACACCTTC	CASNSQGNYGYTF
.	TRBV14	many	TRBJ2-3	TGTGCCAGCAGCCACTTGCGGGGCACAGATACGCAGTATTTT	CASSHLRGTDTQYF
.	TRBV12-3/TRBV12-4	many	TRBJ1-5	TGTGCCAGCAGTTTCGGAGGAAATCAGCCCCAGCATTTT	CASSFGGNQPQHF
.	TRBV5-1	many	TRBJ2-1	TGCGCCAGCAGCCCCGAGAGGGGTGATTACAATGAGCAGTTCTTC	CASSPERGDYNEQFF
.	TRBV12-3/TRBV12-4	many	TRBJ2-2	TGTGCCAGCAGACCAGGGGCCGGGGAGCTGTTTTTT	CASRPGAGELFF
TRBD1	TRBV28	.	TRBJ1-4	TGTGCCAGCACCAACCTTGGACAGGGGGCTGAAAAACTGTTTTTT	CASTNLGQGAEKLFF
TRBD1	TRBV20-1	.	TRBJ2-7	TGCAGTGCTAGGCGAACTGGACAGGGGTTACACGAGCAGTACTTC	CSARRTGQGLHEQYF
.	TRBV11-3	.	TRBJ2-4	TGTGCCAGCAGCTCCCGCGGGGAGGCCGGGGCCAAAAACATTCAGTACTTC	CASSSRGEAGAKNIQYF
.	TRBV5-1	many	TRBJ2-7	TGCGCCAGCAGCTTTAGGGGGAGCTCCTACGAGCAGTACTTC	CASSFRGSSYEQYF
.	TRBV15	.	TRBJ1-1	TGTTCCACCAGCAGAGCAGGGGTGAACACTGAAGCTTTCTTT	CSTSRAGVNTEAFF
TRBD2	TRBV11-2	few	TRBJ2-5	TGTGCCAGCAGCCCTAGCGGGGGAATTTCGGAGACCCAGTACTTC	CASSPSGGISETQYF
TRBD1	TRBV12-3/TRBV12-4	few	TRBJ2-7	TGTGCCAGCAGTTTAGAAACAGGGGAACCCGAGCAGTACTTC	CASSLETGEPEQYF
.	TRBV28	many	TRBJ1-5	TGTGCCAGCACCCTGACCCAGGGGACTCAGCCCCAGCATTTT	CASTLTQGTQPQHF
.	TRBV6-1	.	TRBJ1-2	TGTGCCGCCACGGAAGCAGCCGGTGTAAACTATGGCTACACCTTC	CAATEAAGVNYGYTF